This TCR beta chain was observed in a study of blood T cell repertoires in COVID-19. Clones were read by immunoSEQ multiplex PCR, and TCRdb kept only the in-frame ones, dropping some. Among 200,000 to 250,000 clones listed, roughly 87% were seen once. The source is a man between 18 and 29 years old with acute COVID-19. Sequenced input: PBMCs or T cells enriched from blood (not recorded which).

CDR3 nucleotide sequence: TGTGCCAGCAGGTCCGGGACTAGCGGGAGGGCCGCTCCGACAGATACGCAGTATTTT. Translated: CASRSGTSGRAAPTDTQYF. The V gene is TRBV2, the J gene TRBJ2-3; 16 nucleotides line up with TRBD2. Germline V gene lookup returns CDR1 SNHLY and CDR2 FYNNEI. The CDR3 runs to 19 residues. Unmatched junction bases numbered 12, after V lost 6 bases and J lost 3 bases.